This T cell receptor (beta chain) derives from a study of CD8 T cells in Susac syndrome. CDR1 is MGHDK and CDR2 is SYGVNS in the germline V gene. The V and J ends lost 7 bases and 1 base respectively, with 7 bases between them. This CDR3 contains 12 residues. An amount of RNA that ranged from roughly 0.5 to 1 ug was reverse transcribed with random hexamers. An immunoSEQ multiplex PCR generated amplified TCR beta CDR3 products spanning 54 Vbeta and 13 Jbeta. TCRdb re-called the immunoSEQ multiplex PCR reads with MiXCR, one entry per CDR3 protein. The data contain 150,000 to 200,000 distinct CDR3 sequences, approximately 94% of them seen just once; the ten biggest clones take up 0.075% to 0.1%. FACS was used to enrich TEMRA cells, whereas the CD8+ and CD4+ T cells were obtained by negative isolation.

V and J are TRBV25-1 and TRBJ1-1; no clear D gene. The source of this sequence is a human donor with Susac syndrome. What was sequenced was CD4+ T cells from PBMCs. The CDR3 loop reads CASNRQNTEAFF. The DNA of the CDR3 is TGTGCCAGCAACAGACAGAACACTGAAGCTTTCTTT.